The next 13 T cell receptor beta chains were all read from a single sample in a study of identical twins (dated by TCRdb to 2016 to 2017). Libraries were made using 5' RACE. The data were produced on an Illumina HiSeq 2000. TCRdb's own reprocessing of the public reads used fastp at Q25 and MiXCR and kept productive beta chains. For every CDR3 protein sequence, its rows merge into one entry that carries the most common genes and DNA. This sample lists 700,000 to 950,000 distinct CDR3 sequences; 9% to 15% were detected once. Of the sample, around 1.6% is held by the ten largest clones. Separately, the same data were catalogued under a study of yellow fever vaccine responses in identical twins.

The sample comprised PBMCs. These receptors all come from a woman younger than 35 in good health.

This clonotype occurred many times. The chain is built from TRBV25-1 and TRBJ2-7, with D perhaps TRBD1 (6 bases). V was pared by 10 bases and J by 0 bases, with 16 bases between. The CDR3 spans 14 residues. CDR1 is MGHDK and CDR2 is SYGVNS in the germline V gene. The CDR3: CATILGTNSYEQYF. CDR3 in DNA: TGTGCCACCATTCTGGGGACAAACTCCTACGAGCAGTACTTC.

The V call is TRBV19, the J call TRBJ2-1, with D tentatively TRBD2 (5 bases). Germline V gene sequence: CDR1 LNHDA, CDR2 SQIVND (reference sequence). Trimming removed 3 bases from V and 0 bases from J, with 9 bases in between. The CDR3 contains 15 residues. CDR3 residues: CASSMIGDSYNEQFF. The CDR3 coding sequence is TGTGCCAGTAGTATGATCGGGGACTCCTACAATGAGCAGTTCTTC.

The rearrangement joins TRBV20-1 to TRBJ1-1; the match to TRBD1 covers 10 bases. Germline V gene sequence: CDR1 DFQATT, CDR2 SNEGSKA (reference sequence). This CDR3 is 14 amino acids long. V lost 0 bases to trimming and J lost 7 bases; unmatched junction nucleotides: 5. As DNA, the CDR3 is TGCAGTGCTAGAGAGGTGGGACAGGGGCTTGAAGCTTTCTTT. Its protein product is CSAREVGQGLEAFF.

This clonotype was recorded a few times. This CDR3 is CASSLIASRSFF. For the CDR3, the DNA is TGTGCCAGCAGCTTAATCGCGTCAAGGTCGTTCTTC. The chain couples TRBV7-2 to TRBJ2-1; D unclear. The V and J ends lost 2 bases and 15 bases respectively, with 14 bases between them. The germline CDR1 and CDR2 sequences are SGHTA and FQGNSA. CDR3 length: 12 residues.

The chain is built from TRBV3-1 and TRBJ2-1; 16 nucleotides match TRBD2. V gave up 2 bases and J gave up 8 bases; unmatched junction bases: 9. Germline loops: CDR1 LGHDT, CDR2 YNNKEL (reference sequence). The CDR3 is 18 amino acids. CDR3 sequence reads: CASSQPGTSGRAWDEQFF. CDR3 nucleotide sequence: TGTGCCAGCAGCCAACCTGGGACTAGCGGGAGGGCCTGGGATGAGCAGTTCTTC.

This clonotype was found many times. V and J are TRBV7-6 and TRBJ1-1; D uncertain. Trimming shortened V by 2 bases and J by 3 bases, and 13 bases separated the two germline ends. The germline CDR1 and CDR2 sequences are SGHVS and FNYEAQ. The CDR3 is 15 amino acids. CDR3 amino acids: CASSLYTWADTEAFF. The CDR3 nucleotides are TGTGCCAGCAGCTTATACACCTGGGCGGACACTGAAGCTTTCTTT.

There are a few counts of this clonotype. In DNA form, the CDR3 reads TGCGCCAGCAGCCAAGGACTAGGACCAGCCTACGAGCAGTACTTC. This codes for CASSQGLGPAYEQYF. The chain couples TRBV5-1 to TRBJ2-7, with 7 positions matching TRBD2. Germline V gene sequence: CDR1 SGHRS, CDR2 YFSETQ. The CDR3 length is 15 residues. Trimming cost V 4 bases and J 2 bases; bases outside gene matches: 9.

V and J are TRBV29-1 and TRBJ2-7; 8 nucleotides line up with TRBD2. The CDR3 sequence is 14 residues long. Trimming at V came to 3 bases and at J to 4 bases, leaving 8 bases not matched to a gene. Germline V lookup: CDR1 SQVTM, CDR2 ANQGSEA. The CDR3 nucleotides are TGCAGCGTTGACAAGAGCGGGAGCCGGTACGAGCAGTACTTC. Protein product: CSVDKSGSRYEQYF.

A few counts support this clonotype. The chain recombines TRBV7-2 with TRBJ2-1; D not resolved. Trimming pared 4 bases from V and 7 bases from J, leaving 11 bases between. The germline CDR1 and CDR2 sequences are SGHTA and FQGNSA. The CDR3 is made up of 13 amino acids. Here the CDR3 reads CASSSYGRNEQFF. In DNA form, the CDR3 reads TGTGCCAGCAGCTCCTATGGGCGAAATGAGCAGTTCTTC.

The chain uses TRBV29-1 and TRBJ2-7; 7 nucleotides match TRBD1. V was pared by 5 bases and J by 0 bases, with 1 base of the junction left unmatched. Germline V lookup: CDR1 SQVTM, CDR2 ANQGSEA. The CDR3 has 12 amino acids. The CDR3 region has the DNA TGCAGCGTTTACAGGGGCTCCTACGAGCAGTACTTC. Translation: CSVYRGSYEQYF.

The rearrangement uses TRBV4-1 and TRBJ2-7; D perhaps matches TRBD1 (6 bases). The germline gives CDR1 MGHRA, CDR2 YSYEKL. This CDR3 comprises 16 residues. V dropped 0 bases and J dropped 3 bases, with 15 bases sitting between them. DNA of the CDR3: TGCGCCAGCAGCCAAGATTATGGGGACAACTTCTACGAGCAGTACGTC. Its translation is CASSQDYGDNFYEQYV.

The chain combines TRBV29-1 with TRBJ2-1; 7 bases are shared with TRBD2. The germline gives CDR1 SQVTM, CDR2 ANQGSEA. The ends lost 4 bases at V and 4 bases at J; junction bases unmatched: 7. The CDR3 is 14 amino acids. The CDR3 sequence is CSVGGGDVYNEQFF. The DNA for the CDR3 is TGCAGCGTTGGGGGGGGGGACGTTTACAATGAGCAGTTCTTC.

The CDR3 loop is CASSVAGWSSGNTIYF. CDR3 sequence (DNA): TGTGCCAGCAGCGTAGCGGGATGGAGCTCTGGAAACACCATATATTTT. This rearrangement joins TRBV9 to TRBJ1-3; D is unclear. Per the germline V gene, CDR1 is SGDLS and CDR2 is YYNGEE. CDR3 length equals 16 residues. V lost 0 bases and J 0 bases, leaving 10 bases between the germline ends.